The T cell receptor beta chain under discussion was sequenced for a study of early T cells in non-severe SARS-CoV-2 infection. Background on the study: With bulk RNA from unsorted whole blood as input, sequencing yielded unpaired chains.

Unique molecular identifiers were attached to individual cDNA molecules. In TCRdb, the 5' RACE reads were re-called with MiXCR into one record per CDR3 protein. The data hold 40,000 to 55,000 distinct CDR3 sequences, with approximately 9.8% observed a single time. This clonotype came up many times. Its cognate antigen is unknown. Trimming stripped 0 bases from V and 2 bases from J, with 14 bases between. Per germline, CDR1 MNHEY and CDR2 SMNVEV (reference sequence). This CDR3 contains 16 residues. Study-level findings and limits: Anti-spike CD8 specificities were favored by VDJdb matching, whose results missed private and CD4 specificities.

The J gene is TRBJ2-7, the V gene TRBV27; the D is unclear. The sequence came from an adult who was a healthcare worker with PCR-confirmed SARS-CoV-2 infection or an uninfected control (not recorded which). The sample taken for sequencing was whole blood. The CDR3 DNA follows: TGTGCCAGCAGTTTATCGTGGAGTAGCTTTACCTACGAGCAGTACTTC. Translation gives CASSLSWSSFTYEQYF.